This T cell receptor beta chain was sequenced in a study of blood T cell repertoires in COVID-19. Study-wide context: In each case, the material was cDNA or gDNA derived from T cells, B-cell-depleted T cells, or PBMCs.

The CDR3 extends over 15 amino acids. V lost 0 bases and J 4 bases, leaving 11 bases between the germline ends. From germline, CDR1 is KGHSH and CDR2 LQKENI. Sequencing was performed with immunoSEQ multiplex PCR; in TCRdb, only in-frame clones are kept and a portion is missing. The sample carries approximately 220,000 clones, approximately 83% recorded once. The study assigned cohorts using participant-reported clinical history. This chain links TRBV18 with TRBJ2-3, with D maybe TRBD2 (5 bases). This clonotype was obtained from a middle-aged woman who had been exposed to COVID-19. Sequencing used PBMCs or T cells enriched from blood (not recorded which). CDR3 nucleotides: TGTGCCAGCTCACCACCCGGAGTCGGGGCAGATACGCAGTATTTT. Protein product: CASSPPGVGADTQYF. Combining the CDR3 with reference TRBV18 and TRBJ2-3 gives the whole variable domain NAGVMQNPRHLVRRRGQEARLRCSPMKGHSHVYWYRQLPEEGLKFMVYLQKENIIDESGMPKERFSAEFPKEGPSILRIQQVVRGDSAAYFCASSPPGVGADTQYFGPGTRLTVL.